This passage covers 8 T cell receptor beta chains from one sample sequenced in a study of PD-L1 blockade in urothelial cancer. Regarding time point: peripheral blood 6 weeks after treatment start. Sequencing used immunoSEQ multiplex PCR; TCRdb keeps in-frame clones, though not all of them. The repertoire holds around 45,000 clones, with about four fifths as singletons. The source was PBMCs, collected around atezolizumab (anti-PD-L1) treatment. All receptors come from a man in his fifties or sixties with urothelial cancer.

This clone was counted between two and nine times. The chain recombines TRBV4-1 with TRBJ2-7; 10 bases line up with TRBD2. The V gene end was trimmed by 1 base and the J gene end by 3 bases; junction bases not matched to a gene: 3. The germline gives CDR1 MGHRA, CDR2 YSYEKL. The CDR3 contains 15 residues. The CDR3 reads CASSQGRLAGYEQYF. Written as DNA, the CDR3 is TGCGCCAGCAGCCAAGGGCGACTAGCGGGCTACGAGCAGTACTTC.

This clone occurred once. This chain joins TRBV5-1 and TRBJ2-5, with 11 bases matching TRBD2. Germline V gene sequence: CDR1 SGHRS, CDR2 YFSETQ. V lost 3 bases and J lost 2; bases outside the gene matches: 9. CDR3 length: 17 amino acids. The CDR3 loop is CASSSQTSGVLQETQYF. The CDR3 DNA follows: TGCGCCAGCAGCTCCCAGACTAGCGGGGTTCTTCAAGAGACCCAGTACTTC.

In its sample, this clone was seen a few times. CDR3 protein: CASSAGQSTNYGYTF. The CDR3 bases are TGTGCCAGTAGTGCGGGACAGTCCACTAACTATGGCTACACCTTC. The chain carries TRBV19 and TRBJ1-2, with 7 bases matching TRBD1. Germline V gives CDR1 LNHDA, CDR2 SQIVND (reference sequence). There are 15 residues in the CDR3. V lost 5 bases to trimming and J lost 0 bases; unmatched junction nucleotides: 6.

The chain is built from TRBV6-6 and TRBJ2-5; TRBD2 matches at 7 bases. CDR1 is MNHNY, CDR2 SVGAGI, per germline (reference sequence). CDR3 length: 15 amino acids. The ends lost 2 bases at V and 6 bases at J; junction bases unmatched: 9. CDR3 in DNA: TGTGCCAGCAGTTACACCCGGACTAGTGGGAAGACCCAGTACTTC. Amino acid sequence: CASSYTRTSGKTQYF.

This rearrangement joins TRBV14 to TRBJ1-6; D gene uncertain. This CDR3 has 19 residues. V was clipped by 2 bases and J by 3 bases, with 20 bases between them. The germline gives CDR1 SGHDN, CDR2 FVKESK. The CDR3 nucleotides are TGTGCCAGCAGCCAATCCGCCACGGAGTATCGAAGCTATAATTCACCCCTCCACTTT. Encoded protein: CASSQSATEYRSYNSPLHF. The variable domain in full, with the rest retrieved from reference TRBV14 and TRBJ1-6, is EAGVTQFPSHSVIEKGQTVTLRCDPISGHDNLYWYRRVMGKEIKFLLHFVKESKQDESGMPNNRFLAERTGGTYSTLKVQPAELEDSGVYFCASSQSATEYRSYNSPLHFGNGTRLTVT.

In its sample, this clone is medium-sized (0.01 to 0.1%). This rearrangement joins TRBV13 to TRBJ1-5, with a tentative D call TRBD1 (6 bases). V was shortened by 3 bases and J by 3 bases, with 9 bases between the two germline ends. This CDR3 is 14 amino acids long. Per germline, CDR1 PRHDT and CDR2 FYEKMQ (reference sequence). As DNA, the CDR3 is TGTGCCAGCAGCTTGGGACACACCAATCAGCCCCAGCATTTT. Translation gives CASSLGHTNQPQHF.

The chain recombines TRBV28 with TRBJ2-7, with no clear D. Germline V gene data show CDR1 as MDHEN and CDR2 as SYDVKM. Trimming took off 5 bases at V and 2 bases at J, with 10 bases between the two ends. The CDR3 has 13 residues. The CDR3, as DNA: TGTGCCAGCAGTCCTCGGGTTACCTACGAGCAGTACTTC. It translates to CASSPRVTYEQYF.

V is TRBV28 and J is TRBJ1-4; weak D call: TRBD1 (5 bases). The CDR3 has 15 amino acids. The germline V gene has CDR1 MDHEN and CDR2 SYDVKM. With 5 bases removed from V and 7 bases from J, the gap between germline ends came to 17 bases. CDR3 nucleotide sequence: TGTGCCAGCAGTCCCGTGGGGGGAGGAGGTGAAAAACTGTTTTTT. Translated, it gives CASSPVGGGGEKLFF.